One and the same sample provided the 13 T cell receptor beta chains below, sequenced in a study of blood T cells in healthy people across ages. A second PCR of 7 to 11 cycles used a sample-barcoded 5' primer and a J-beta primer mix. TCRdb re-analysed the 5' RACE reads in MiXCR, keeping a single row per CDR3 protein. Of some 1,800,000 distinct CDR3 sequences listed, around 40% are singletons. The sample taken for sequencing was blood. The receptors derive from a human donor in good health.

The chain is built from TRBV5-1 and TRBJ2-3; tentatively, D is TRBD2 (5 bases). Germline values: CDR1 SGHRS, CDR2 YFSETQ. V gave up 4 bases and J gave up 2 bases, with 17 bases separating them. The length of the CDR3 is 16 residues. The chain's CDR3 is CASSPRLTTNTDTQYF. CDR3 sequence (DNA): TGCGCCAGCAGCCCGAGATTGACTACGAACACAGATACGCAGTATTTT.

CDR3 amino acids: CATSRVGRARTDTQYF. CDR3 nucleotides: TGTGCCACCAGCAGAGTGGGGCGCGCTCGCACAGATACGCAGTATTTT. The V and J genes are TRBV15 and TRBJ2-3, with D maybe TRBD1 (5 bases). The CDR3 spans 16 residues. CDR1 and CDR2 (germline): LNHNV, YYDKDF (reference sequence). V lost 1 base, J lost 1 base, and 12 bases lay in between.

The chain uses TRBV30 and TRBJ2-7; maybe TRBD1 (6 bases). V was clipped by 3 bases and J by 0 bases, with 12 bases between them. The CDR3 length is 14 residues. Germline loops: CDR1 GTSNPN, CDR2 SVGIG (reference sequence). The CDR3 bases are TGTGCCTGGAGCAGGGACACCAACTCCTACGAGCAGTACTTC. It translates to CAWSRDTNSYEQYF.

The chain combines TRBV2 with TRBJ2-7, with 11 bases identical to TRBD2. Germline CDR1 and CDR2: SNHLY and FYNNEI. The CDR3 totals 14 residues. V trimming: 6 bases; J trimming: 5 bases; junction bases outside the gene matches: 6. CDR3 in amino acids: CASSLTSGADEQYF. DNA for the CDR3: TGTGCCAGCAGCTTGACTAGCGGGGCGGACGAGCAGTACTTC.

The rearrangement links TRBV5-4 to TRBJ2-7, with 8 bases aligning to TRBD2. V shed 5 bases, J shed 3 bases, and the junction held 10 bases outside the gene matches. CDR1 SGHNT and CDR2 YYREEE come from the germline V gene (reference sequence). The CDR3 is 15 amino acids. The DNA for the CDR3 is TGTGCCAGCAGACCCGGACTAGCTCCAGTCTACGAGCAGTACTTC. Its protein product is CASRPGLAPVYEQYF.

The CDR3 nucleotides read TGTGCCAGCAGCGTCGGGACTCCCGGCTACGAGCAGTACTTC. Translated, it gives CASSVGTPGYEQYF. This chain joins TRBV9 and TRBJ2-7, with D possibly matching TRBD2 (6 bases). The V end was cut by 2 bases, the J end by 3 bases, with 12 bases between. Germline assignment: CDR1 SGDLS and CDR2 YYNGEE. The CDR3 has 14 residues. Full variable domain (missing parts from reference TRBV9 and TRBJ2-7): DSGVTQTPKHLITATGQRVTLRCSPRSGDLSVYWYQQSLDQGLQFLIQYYNGEERAKGNILERFSAQQFPDLHSELNLSSLELGDSALYFCASSVGTPGYEQYFGPGTRLTVT.

The chain carries TRBV5-1 and TRBJ1-1, with a possible D match to TRBD1 (5 bases). The V gene's germline CDR1 is SGHRS and CDR2 YFSETQ. Trimming took off 7 bases at V and 5 bases at J, with 15 bases between the two ends. CDR3 size: 13 residues. The CDR3, as DNA: TGCGCCAGCGCCTCAGGGTTCCGGACTGAAGCTTTCTTT. Protein sequence: CASASGFRTEAFF.

CDR3 in amino acids: CASSPFTGGFDEAFF. The CDR3 DNA sequence: TGTGCCAGCAGTCCATTTACAGGGGGATTTGATGAAGCTTTCTTT. The chain joins TRBV5-5 to TRBJ1-1; TRBD1 matches 8 bases. CDR1 SGHKS and CDR2 YYEKEE come from the germline V gene (reference sequence). This CDR3 is built from 15 residues. Trimming cost V 5 bases and J 7 bases; bases outside gene matches: 13.

This chain joins TRBV6-6 and TRBJ1-5; D not certain. V lost 7 bases to trimming and J lost 0 bases, with 13 bases between them. The CDR3 totals 15 residues. Germline V gene lookup returns CDR1 MNHNY and CDR2 SVGAGI (reference sequence). The CDR3, as DNA: TGTGCCAGCATTCTAAACGGATATAGCAATCAGCCCCAGCATTTT. Its protein product is CASILNGYSNQPQHF.

There are a few counts of this clonotype. This chain links TRBV12-3 or TRBV12-4 with TRBJ1-1; D is possibly TRBD1 (5 bases). This CDR3 has 15 residues. Between the trimmed V and J ends, which lost 3 bases and 3 bases, there was a span of 14 bases. CDR3 sequence: CASSFTGPEYTEAFF. The CDR3 coding sequence is TGTGCCAGCAGTTTTACAGGACCAGAGTACACTGAAGCTTTCTTT.

V is TRBV12-3 or TRBV12-4 and J is TRBJ2-1; D perhaps matches TRBD2 (5 bases). The CDR3 covers 17 residues. The V end was cut by 3 bases, the J end by 7 bases, with 22 bases between. The CDR3 DNA reads TGTGCCAGCAGTTTTCAGGCCTCGGTGGGGAGAAATAATGAGCAGTTCTTC. It specifies CASSFQASVGRNNEQFF.

This clonotype was counted between two and nine times. The J gene is TRBJ1-2, the V gene TRBV5-6, with D tentatively TRBD1 (6 bases). The CDR3 covers 15 residues. Deletions cut 0 bases from V and 4 bases from J, with 13 bases between. Germline V gene sequence: CDR1 SGHDT, CDR2 YYEEEE. CDR3 in DNA: TGTGCCAGCAGCTTGGGAAAACAGGGCATCTATGGCTACACCTTC. It encodes CASSLGKQGIYGYTF.

J is TRBJ1-2 and V is TRBV7-2; no clear D. The germline V gene has CDR1 SGHTA and CDR2 FQGNSA. The CDR3 length is 14 residues. The V end was cut by 3 bases, the J end by 7 bases, with 15 bases between. Here the CDR3 reads CASSFGRRSVGYTF. The CDR3 nucleotides read TGTGCCAGCAGCTTCGGTCGGCGATCGGTTGGCTACACCTTC. Full variable domain (rest looked up from reference TRBV7-2 and TRBJ1-2): GAGVSQSPSNKVTEKGKDVELRCDPISGHTALYWYRQSLGQGLEFLIYFQGNSAPDKSGLPSDRFSAERTGGSVSTLTIQRTQQEDSAVYLCASSFGRRSVGYTFGSGTRLTVV.